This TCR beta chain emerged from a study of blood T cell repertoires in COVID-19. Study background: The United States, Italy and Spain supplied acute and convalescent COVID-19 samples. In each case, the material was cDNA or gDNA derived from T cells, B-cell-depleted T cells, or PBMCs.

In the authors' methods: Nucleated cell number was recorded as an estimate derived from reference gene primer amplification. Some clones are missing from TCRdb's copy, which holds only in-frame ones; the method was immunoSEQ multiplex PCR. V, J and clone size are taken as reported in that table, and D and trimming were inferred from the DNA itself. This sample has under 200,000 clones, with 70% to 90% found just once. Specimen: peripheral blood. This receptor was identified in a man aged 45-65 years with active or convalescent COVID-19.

The CDR3 here is CASSQGAQYNSPLHF. The CDR3 DNA sequence: TGCGCCAGCAGCCAAGGTGCTCAGTATAATTCACCCCTCCACTTT. The rearrangement uses TRBV4-3 and TRBJ1-6; D ambiguous. This CDR3 is built from 15 residues. CDR1 and CDR2 from the germline V gene are LGHNA and YSLEER. The V and J ends lost 1 base and 4 bases respectively, with 8 bases between them.